A single sample is the source of the 3 T cell receptor beta chains below, sequenced in a study of patients and donors after allogeneic stem cell transplantation. Using its own MiXCR run on the RT-PCR reads, TCRdb lists one record per CDR3 protein. The sample holds about 960,000 distinct CDR3 sequences, 18% seen once. The material sequenced was blood, either unsorted or a sorted T cell fraction (not recorded which). Source of these receptors: a human donor who was either an allogeneic HSCT recipient or a stem cell or donor lymphocyte infusion donor (not recorded which). It is not recorded whose cells these are; they may come from a transplant donor.

CDR3: CASSLSDGGQPQHF. The CDR3 coding sequence is TGTGCCAGCAGTTTATCTGATGGGGGTCAGCCCCAGCATTTT. This rearrangement joins TRBV12-3 or TRBV12-4 to TRBJ1-5; the D gene is possibly TRBD1 (5 bases). This CDR3 region has 14 residues. Trimming shortened V by 2 bases and J by 6 bases, and 11 bases separated the two germline ends.

The chain employs TRBV6-1 and TRBJ2-1, with 7 positions matching TRBD2. Germline V gene data show CDR1 as MNHNS and CDR2 as SASEGT. V was clipped by 6 bases and J by 3 bases; unmatched bases: 2. There are 13 residues in the CDR3. The CDR3 loop reads CASSRDYYNEQFF. DNA for the CDR3: TGTGCCAGCAGCCGGGACTACTACAATGAGCAGTTCTTC.

The J gene is TRBJ2-1, the V gene TRBV12-3 or TRBV12-4; 8 nucleotides line up with TRBD1. CDR3 length equals 15 residues. Germline trimming cut 6 bases from V and 2 bases from J; bases unmatched to any gene: 6. The CDR3 sequence: CASRATGEAYNEQFF. The CDR3 coding sequence is TGTGCCAGCAGGGCGACAGGGGAGGCCTACAATGAGCAGTTCTTC.